The 5 T cell receptor beta chains given below trace back to one sample, sequenced in a study of tumor-infiltrating lymphocytes in primary liver carcinoma. Unsorted bulk tissue (roughly 17-33 mg) underwent RNA and DNA co-extraction. TCR beta cDNA was prepared out of 500 ng total RNA by means of a constant-region primer. Three nested multiplex PCR rounds of slightly modified ARM-PCR generated TCR beta libraries. PCR rounds one and two used TRBV1-TRBV30 forward primers with a C-beta reverse primer for 10 cycles each. TCRdb called the multiplex PCR reads again in MiXCR, with one record for every CDR3 protein. The sample has 100,000 or so distinct CDR3 sequences, about 70% seen once. Sample: liver tumor tissue from sampling region 5. Indicated subset: tumor region T5, tumor centre. Receptors originate from a woman between 55 and 75 years old with primary liver carcinoma and hepatitis B virus infection.

In regard to this clonotype: Lacking the conserved final phenylalanine or tryptophan, this CDR3 likely reflects a read error. This chain uses TRBV4-1 with TRBJ2-1, with D possibly being TRBD1 or TRBD2 (5 bases each). The germline gives CDR1 MGHRA, CDR2 YSYEKL. Trimming pared 1 base from V and 7 bases from J, leaving 14 bases between. This CDR3 has 15 amino acids. CDR3 region: CASSQADRGRNEQFL. CDR3 nucleotides: TGCGCCAGCAGCCAAGCAGACAGAGGGCGGAATGAGCAGTTCCTC.

The rearrangement uses TRBV28 and TRBJ1-2; D might be TRBD1 (5 bases). V was clipped by 10 bases and J by 8 bases, with 26 bases between them. Germline V gives CDR1 MDHEN, CDR2 SYDVKM. The CDR3 spans 15 residues. The CDR3 DNA sequence: TGTGCCATCAGACGCGCTCCCGGGGGGATTGGAGGCTACACCTTC. It is translated as CAIRRAPGGIGGYTF.

The chain joins TRBV30 to TRBJ2-7; no clear D. The germline V gene encodes CDR1 GTSNPN and CDR2 SVGIG (reference sequence). Trimming cost V 2 bases and J 2 bases, with 19 bases left between them. The length of the CDR3 is 16 residues. The CDR3 DNA sequence: TGTGCCTGGAGTATCCTCCGTAGCAGGCGAGCCTACGAGCAGTACTTC. It specifies CAWSILRSRRAYEQYF.

With regard to this clonotype: A much larger clone differs from this one at a single base, so this may be a read error. This rearrangement joins TRBV30 to TRBJ1-6; unclear D gene. The CDR3 loop spans 13 amino acids. CDR1 and CDR2 (germline): GTSNPN, SVGIG (reference sequence). The DNA of the CDR3 is TGTGCCTTAGCAGGAGAATATAATTCACCCTTCCACTTT. It is translated as CALAGEYNSPFHF. The variable domain in full, completed from reference TRBV30 and TRBJ1-6, reads SQTIHQWPATLVQPVGSPLSLECTVEGTSNPNLYWYRQAAGRGLQLLFYSVGIGQISSEVPQNLSASRPQDRQFILSSKKLLLSDSGFYLCALAGEYNSPFHFGNGTRLTVT.

This clonotype was recorded at least ten times. The chain uses TRBV4-2 and TRBJ2-1, with 11 bases that match TRBD2. This CDR3 region has 19 residues. After removal of 4 bases from V and 5 bases from J, the junction contained 16 bases not matched to a gene. Germline V gene data show CDR1 as LGHNA and CDR2 as YNFKEQ. The CDR3 loop reads CASSPAVLLAGVIDNEQFF. The CDR3 bases are TGTGCCAGCAGCCCCGCGGTGCTACTAGCGGGAGTTATAGACAATGAGCAGTTCTTC.